This T cell receptor beta chain is from a study of CD8+ T cells in alopecia areata. Per germline, CDR1 SQVTM and CDR2 ANQGSEA. The CDR3 runs 14 residues. Unmatched junction bases numbered 3, after V lost 3 bases and J lost 2 bases. Alopecia areata patients provided lesional scalp punch biopsies and peripheral blood. PBMC-derived CD4+ and CD8+ T cells were sorted. Sequencing used cDNA as its template, made by extracting RNA and reverse transcribing it. Sequencing used immunoSEQ multiplex PCR; TCRdb keeps in-frame clones, though not all of them. Here the sample spans about 180,000 clones, around 63% being singletons. Worth noting for this clone: The antigen is undetermined.

Study-level results: Normal scalp had lower clonality than lesional scalp, with alopecia totalis/universalis lesions showing this most strongly.

The chain carries TRBV29-1 and TRBJ1-3; 8 nucleotides match TRBD1. The source is a human donor with alopecia areata. The sequencing here drew on CD4+ T cells sorted from blood, taken at week 0. CDR3: CSVEDRVAGNTIYF. Written as DNA, the CDR3 is TGCAGCGTTGAGGACAGGGTAGCTGGAAACACCATATATTTT.